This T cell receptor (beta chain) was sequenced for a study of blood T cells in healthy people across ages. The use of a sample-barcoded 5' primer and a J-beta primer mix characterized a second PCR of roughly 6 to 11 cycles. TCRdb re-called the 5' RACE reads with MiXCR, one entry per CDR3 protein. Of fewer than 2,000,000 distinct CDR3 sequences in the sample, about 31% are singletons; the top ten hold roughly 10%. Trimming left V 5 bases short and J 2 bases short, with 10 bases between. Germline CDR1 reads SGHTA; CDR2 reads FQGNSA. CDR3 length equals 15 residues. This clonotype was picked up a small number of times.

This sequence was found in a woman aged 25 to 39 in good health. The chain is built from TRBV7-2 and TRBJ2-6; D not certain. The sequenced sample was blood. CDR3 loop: CASSGESTGANVLTF. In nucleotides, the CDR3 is TGTGCCAGCAGCGGGGAATCCACTGGGGCCAACGTCCTGACTTTC.